Each of the 30 T cell receptor beta chains below was sequenced from the same sample in a study of Tregs in tolerant kidney transplant recipients. This table comes from immunoSEQ multiplex PCR, and its TCRdb copy is limited to in-frame clones, with some not included. The repertoire holds over 60,000 clones, roughly 84% seen once, with around 4.5% in the top ten. Source material: CD4+ T cells from blood. The receptors originated from a human donor in good health.

This clone showed up just once. The chain carries TRBV6-5 and TRBJ1-2; D gene unclear. The germline gives CDR1 MNHEY, CDR2 SVGAGI. The CDR3 is made up of 14 amino acids. V was trimmed by 11 bases and J by 0 bases, leaving 16 bases between them. This chain's CDR3 is CAASRVGANYGYTF. In DNA, the CDR3 is TGTGCCGCCAGTCGGGTGGGAGCTAACTATGGCTACACCTTC.

The gene calls are TRBV11-3 and TRBJ1-1, with TRBD1 matching 10 bases. The trim removed 5 bases at V and 5 bases at J, leaving 8 bases unmatched. CDR3 length equals 15 residues. Germline V gives CDR1 SGHNT, CDR2 YENEEA. The CDR3 DNA follows: TGTGCCAGCAGCCTCACCCCGGGACAGGGGACTGAAGCTTTCTTT. It yields the protein CASSLTPGQGTEAFF.

V gene TRBV7-3 combines with J gene TRBJ2-1; D is undetermined. The V end was cut by 8 bases, the J end by 5 bases, with 13 bases between. The germline gives CDR1 SGHTA, CDR2 FQGTGA. The length of the CDR3 is 13 residues. CDR3 nucleotides: TGTGCCAGCGACCCCTGGCCAAACAATGAGCAGTTCTTC. It specifies CASDPWPNNEQFF. The full variable domain, completed using reference TRBV7-3 and TRBJ2-1, is GAGVSQTPSNKVTEKGKYVELRCDPISGHTALYWYRQSLGQGPEFLIYFQGTGAADDSGLPNDRFFAVRPEGSVSTLKIQRTERGDSAVYLCASDPWPNNEQFFGPGTRLTVL.

This clone appeared a single time. The rearrangement links TRBV30 to TRBJ2-1; TRBD2 agrees at 7 bases. Losses at the gene ends were 5 bases for V and 5 bases for J; bases not matched to a gene: 9. Germline values: CDR1 GTSNPN, CDR2 SVGIG (reference sequence). This CDR3 region has 14 residues. In nucleotides, the CDR3 is TGTGCCTGGGAGGGCGGGGGTTATAACAATGAGCAGTTCTTC. Encoded protein: CAWEGGGYNNEQFF.

The chain combines TRBV7-4 with TRBJ2-5; 10 bases fit TRBD1. CDR1 and CDR2 from the germline V gene are SGHVT and SQSDAQ. J gave up 3 bases and V 3 bases, and 7 bases lay outside the gene matches. The CDR3 is 16 residues long. CDR3 bases: TGTGCCAGCAGCTTGGTGCGACAGGGGGCAAAAGAGACCCAGTACTTC. Amino acid sequence: CASSLVRQGAKETQYF.

This clone was detected only a few times. The chain employs TRBV30 and TRBJ2-3; 11 bases match TRBD1. Trimming took 1 base from V and 4 from J; bases not matched to a gene: 4. Germline lookup yields CDR1 GTSNPN and CDR2 SVGIG (reference sequence). CDR3 length equals 15 residues. The DNA for the CDR3 is TGTGCCTGGAGTGGGGACAGGGGGTCTGCAGATACGCAGTATTTT. It yields the protein CAWSGDRGSADTQYF.

The CDR3 sequence is CSVWTTSSNEQFF. The CDR3 region has the DNA TGCAGCGTCTGGACTACCAGCTCTAATGAGCAGTTCTTC. The V and J genes are TRBV29-1 and TRBJ2-1; a possible D gene is TRBD2 (6 bases). Germline values: CDR1 SQVTM, CDR2 ANQGSEA. Deletions cut 6 bases from V and 7 bases from J, with 16 bases between. The CDR3 is made up of 13 amino acids.

The chain employs TRBV19 and TRBJ1-3; 9 nucleotides line up with TRBD1. Germline V gene data show CDR1 as LNHDA and CDR2 as SQIVND (reference sequence). This CDR3 is built from 15 residues. Trimming removed 6 bases from V and 4 bases from J; junction bases left unmatched: 7. CDR3 in amino acids: CASSLGQGIGNTIYF. CDR3 nucleotide sequence: TGTGCCAGTAGCCTGGGACAGGGTATAGGAAACACCATATATTTT.

V usage is TRBV30 and J usage is TRBJ1-1, with 9 bases lining up with TRBD1. The junction had 6 bases not matched to a gene; V was cut back by 2 bases and J by 5 bases. Germline V CDR1 and CDR2: GTSNPN, SVGIG (reference sequence). The CDR3 is made up of 14 amino acids. The CDR3 spells CAWSTTGGGTEAFF. CDR3 nucleotides: TGTGCCTGGAGTACGACAGGGGGGGGGACTGAAGCTTTCTTT.

V gene TRBV27 combines with J gene TRBJ1-1; 9 positions match TRBD1. The V gene end was trimmed by 4 bases and the J gene end by 0 bases; junction bases not matched to a gene: 3. In germline, CDR1 is MNHEY, CDR2 SMNVEV (reference sequence). The CDR3 is made up of 15 amino acids. CDR3 nucleotide sequence: TGTGCCAGCAGTTGGGACAGGGCGATGAACACTGAAGCTTTCTTT. Translation gives CASSWDRAMNTEAFF.

V is TRBV10-2 and J is TRBJ2-2; weak D call: TRBD2 (7 bases). This CDR3 contains 19 residues. Trimming took off 2 bases at V and 0 bases at J, with 19 bases between the two ends. From germline, CDR1 is WSHSY and CDR2 SAAADI. CDR3 nucleotide sequence: TGCGCCAGCAGTGAGCGAGGTTCGGGGGGCCTCGCGAACACCGGGGAGCTGTTTTTT. It specifies CASSERGSGGLANTGELFF.

The chain carries TRBV19 and TRBJ1-5, with D maybe TRBD1 (5 bases). The CDR3 consists of 15 residues. CDR1 is LNHDA and CDR2 is SQIVND in the germline V gene (reference sequence). Trimming left V 2 bases short and J 7 bases short, with 15 bases between. DNA for the CDR3: TGTGCCAGTAGTATAACCGCGCAGGGACGGCAGCCCCAGCATTTT. Translating gives CASSITAQGRQPQHF.

The chain links TRBV5-1 to TRBJ2-7; D is uncertain. Trimming removed 6 bases from V and 2 bases from J, with 12 bases in between. The CDR3 spans 13 residues. Looked up from germline, CDR1 is SGHRS and CDR2 is YFSETQ. CDR3 DNA: TGCGCCAGCAAACACCTTGAAACCTACGAGCAGTACTTC. This sequence encodes CASKHLETYEQYF.

The chain has TRBV5-1 and TRBJ2-7, with 7 bases that match TRBD1. V was pared by 0 bases and J by 3 bases, with 9 bases of the junction left unmatched. Germline V gene data show CDR1 as SGHRS and CDR2 as YFSETQ. The CDR3 contains 16 residues. The CDR3, as DNA: TGCGCCAGCAGCTTGGGGGCAGGACAGGCTGTCTACGAGCAGTACTTC. Translation: CASSLGAGQAVYEQYF. The complete variable domain, with remaining parts taken from reference TRBV5-1 and TRBJ2-7, reads KAGVTQTPRYLIKTRGQQVTLSCSPISGHRSVSWYQQTPGQGLQFLFEYFSETQRNKGNFPGRFSGRQFSNSRSEMNVSTLELGDSALYLCASSLGAGQAVYEQYFGPGTRLTVT.

The CDR3 region is CASSQQANYGYTF. The CDR3 DNA follows: TGTGCCAGCAGCCAACAAGCTAACTATGGCTACACCTTC. The chain is built from TRBV7-2 and TRBJ1-2, with D unclear. Germline V gene data show CDR1 as SGHTA and CDR2 as FQGNSA. CDR3 length equals 13 residues. Trimming removed 5 bases at V and 0 bases at J, with 7 bases between.

This clone was detected once. The chain recombines TRBV30 with TRBJ1-2; D not certain. The CDR3 sequence is 15 residues long. The V end lost 2 bases, the J end lost 7 bases, and 20 bases lay between the germline ends. Looked up from germline, CDR1 is GTSNPN and CDR2 is SVGIG (reference sequence). CDR3 sequence: CAWSSPDSPWRGYTF. The DNA for the CDR3 is TGTGCCTGGAGTTCCCCGGACTCCCCGTGGCGTGGCTACACCTTC. Complete variable domain (other parts from reference TRBV30 and TRBJ1-2): SQTIHQWPATLVQPVGSPLSLECTVEGTSNPNLYWYRQAAGRGLQLLFYSVGIGQISSEVPQNLSASRPQDRQFILSSKKLLLSDSGFYLCAWSSPDSPWRGYTFGSGTRLTVV.

The chain combines TRBV5-4 with TRBJ2-5; perhaps D is TRBD1 or TRBD2 (5 bases each). V dropped 2 bases and J dropped 1 base, with 12 bases sitting between them. The length of the CDR3 is 15 residues. Germline loops: CDR1 SGHNT, CDR2 YYREEE (reference sequence). In nucleotides, the CDR3 is TGTGCCAGCAGCTTAAGTTGGGGGACCCAAGAGACCCAGTACTTC. Encoded protein: CASSLSWGTQETQYF.

Remarks on this clone: Germline and junction disagree at one end, which may indicate a read error. V usage is TRBV7-3 and J usage is TRBJ1-2; D gene uncertain. The length of the CDR3 is 12 residues. CDR1 SGHTA and CDR2 FQGTGA come from the germline V gene. The CDR3, as DNA: TGTGCCAGCAGCTTAACCGGGATCCCTATACTCTTC. The encoded protein is CASSLTGIPILF. Variable domain in full (rest from reference TRBV7-3 and TRBJ1-2): GAGVSQTPSNKVTEKGKYVELRCDPISGHTALYWYRQSLGQGPEFLIYFQGTGAADDSGLPNDRFFAVRPEGSVSTLKIQRTERGDSAVYLCASSLTGIPILFGSGTRLTVV.

This clone was seen only once. The chain carries TRBV20-1 and TRBJ2-7; D uncertain. From germline, CDR1 is DFQATT and CDR2 SNEGSKA (reference sequence). The CDR3 loop spans 11 amino acids. Trimming took 0 bases from V and 3 from J, leaving 3 bases between them. CDR3 loop: CSARDSYEQYF. The CDR3 region has the DNA TGCAGTGCTAGAGACAGCTACGAGCAGTACTTC.

The V and J genes are TRBV19 and TRBJ2-4; TRBD2 agrees at 7 bases. Germline lookup yields CDR1 LNHDA and CDR2 SQIVND (reference sequence). The CDR3 extends over 17 amino acids. Trimming took 5 bases from V and 0 from J; bases not matched to a gene: 10. In DNA, the CDR3 is TGTGCCAGTAGTCCTGGGAGGGGCGCGGTAGCCAAAAACATTCAGTACTTC. Protein sequence: CASSPGRGAVAKNIQYF.

The rearrangement links TRBV7-2 to TRBJ2-2; no reliable D call. This CDR3 comprises 14 residues. The V end was cut by 0 bases, the J end by 2 bases, with 4 bases between. The germline V gene encodes CDR1 SGHTA and CDR2 FQGNSA. CDR3 DNA sequence: TGTGCCAGCAGCTTAGCATCAAACACCGGGGAGCTGTTTTTT. It translates to CASSLASNTGELFF.

This rearrangement joins TRBV6-5 to TRBJ2-7; D remains ambiguous. The CDR3 has 11 residues. Looked up from germline, CDR1 is MNHEY and CDR2 is SVGAGI. Trimming shortened V by 6 bases and J by 4 bases, and 7 bases separated the two germline ends. CDR3 protein: CASSPRYEQYF. CDR3 nucleotides: TGTGCCAGCAGCCCTCGTTACGAGCAGTACTTC.

This chain uses TRBV10-3 with TRBJ2-1; a weak D match, TRBD2 (6 bases). Looked up from germline, CDR1 is ENHRY and CDR2 is SYGVKD. The V gene lost 10 bases and the J gene lost 9 bases, with 16 bases spanning the gap. The CDR3 spans 12 residues. Here the CDR3 DNA reads TGTGCCACCCGACTAGGTCGGGGTGAGCAGTTCTTC. Protein: CATRLGRGEQFF.

V and J are TRBV10-3 and TRBJ2-7; 7 bases line up with TRBD1. Germline CDR1 reads ENHRY; CDR2 reads SYGVKD. The CDR3 consists of 13 residues. V was pared by 7 bases and J by 0 bases, with 3 bases of the junction left unmatched. The CDR3 reads CAITGTDSYEQYF. For the CDR3, the DNA is TGTGCCATCACTGGGACAGACTCCTACGAGCAGTACTTC.

The rearrangement joins TRBV6-5 to TRBJ2-7; D is unresolved. In germline, CDR1 is MNHEY, CDR2 SVGAGI. V lost 2 bases and J lost 1, with 12 bases in between. This CDR3 has 15 residues. The CDR3 bases are TGTGCCAGCAGTTACCTCGGGCGGTCTTCCTACGAGCAGTACTTC. As protein: CASSYLGRSSYEQYF.

This clone was recorded only once. This chain links TRBV20-1 with TRBJ1-1; no firm D call. Trimming stripped 4 bases from V and 1 base from J, with 4 bases between. Germline values: CDR1 DFQATT, CDR2 SNEGSKA (reference sequence). The CDR3 consists of 11 residues. The CDR3 DNA sequence: TGCAGTGCTACCAAGAACACTGAAGCTTTCTTT. Protein: CSATKNTEAFF.

This chain connects TRBV30 to TRBJ1-3, with a weak D call TRBD1 (6 bases). This CDR3 has 15 amino acids. V was shortened by 3 bases and J by 0 bases, with 12 bases between the two germline ends. The germline V gene encodes CDR1 GTSNPN and CDR2 SVGIG (reference sequence). CDR3 region: CAWSYRAVSGNTIYF. The CDR3 nucleotides are TGTGCCTGGAGCTACAGGGCCGTCTCTGGAAACACCATATATTTT.

This clone has only one observation. V gene TRBV19 combines with J gene TRBJ2-1, with a weak D call TRBD1 (5 bases). Germline CDR1 LNHDA, CDR2 SQIVND (reference sequence). The V end was cut by 7 bases, the J end by 4 bases, with 29 bases between. The CDR3 has 19 amino acids. CDR3 bases: TGTGCCAGTAACTTTGCTTCAATGGGGCCCCGGGCTGGTTACAATGAGCAGTTCTTC. As protein: CASNFASMGPRAGYNEQFF. Full variable domain (remainder filled in from reference TRBV19 and TRBJ2-1): DGGITQSPKYLFRKEGQNVTLSCEQNLNHDAMYWYRQDPGQGLRLIYYSQIVNDFQKGDIAEGYSVSREKKESFPLTVTSAQKNPTAFYLCASNFASMGPRAGYNEQFFGPGTRLTVL.

The chain combines TRBV7-9 with TRBJ1-2; D may be TRBD1 (6 bases). The germline gives CDR1 SEHNR, CDR2 FQNEAQ (reference sequence). There are 13 residues in the CDR3. Between the trimmed V and J ends, which lost 1 base and 6 bases, there was a span of 9 bases. CDR3 sequence reads: CASSLDRVNGYTF. The CDR3 DNA is TGTGCCAGCAGCTTAGACAGGGTAAATGGCTACACCTTC.

This clone was seen a single time. This chain links TRBV7-2 with TRBJ1-6, with D tentatively TRBD1 (5 bases). V was trimmed by 2 bases and J by 6 bases, leaving 11 bases between them. Per germline, CDR1 SGHTA and CDR2 FQGNSA. The length of the CDR3 is 15 residues. CDR3 in DNA: TGTGCCAGCAGCTTATTGGGGGGAGCTAATTCACCCCTCCACTTT. This translates into CASSLLGGANSPLHF.